The following is a TCR beta chain sequence with its context. The source of the sample is a study of cytomegalovirus exposure and HLA in healthy donors. In the PCR, 60 Vbeta and 13 Jbeta primers were used. Sequencing was performed with immunoSEQ multiplex PCR; in TCRdb, only in-frame clones are kept and a portion is missing. The sample yields more than 85,000 clones, 70% seen once. Unmatched junction bases numbered 4, after V lost 0 bases and J lost 5 bases. Germline-derived CDR1 and CDR2 are SGHDN and FVKESK. CDR3 length equals 16 residues. This chain joins TRBV14 and TRBJ2-2; 9 positions agree with TRBD1. Sequenced material: PBMCs. This clonotype was obtained from a woman aged 50 to 65 in good health and CMV-seropositive. CDR3 sequence reads: CASSQDPGQGTGELFF. Here the CDR3 DNA reads TGTGCCAGCAGCCAAGATCCGGGACAGGGAACCGGGGAGCTGTTTTTT. The variable domain in full, with the rest retrieved from reference TRBV14 and TRBJ2-2, is EAGVTQFPSHSVIEKGQTVTLRCDPISGHDNLYWYRRVMGKEIKFLLHFVKESKQDESGMPNNRFLAERTGGTYSTLKVQPAELEDSGVYFCASSQDPGQGTGELFFGEGSRLTVL.